The clone carrying this TCR beta chain was observed many times. Its antigen is not known. The CDR3 regions of TCR beta were amplified from RNA transcripts. HTBI primers were employed in a first-round RT-PCR of the TCR CDR3. TCRdb reanalysed the multiplex PCR reads using MiXCR and keeps one entry per CDR3 protein. Among about 250,000 distinct CDR3 sequences, approximately 23% were seen once, and the ten largest hold 35% to 40%. Ophthalmopathy in the patients scored at least 3 on Clinical Activity Score and at least 4 on NOSPECS grade, lasting under 3 months. Diagnostic decisions used clinical symptoms, serum thyroxine and TRAb, thyroid ultrasound and orbital computed tomography. This entry is derived from a study of T cells in Graves' hyperthyroidism and ophthalmopathy. Study observations and caveats: Model output signaled ophthalmopathy a median approximately 6 months ahead of onset.

The sequenced sample was blood. This clonotype originated in a woman aged 40-49 years with Graves' ophthalmopathy.

CDR3 bases: TGTGCCACCAGCAGCCCGGGTGAGGGAAACGAGCAGTACTTC. Translating it yields CATSSPGEGNEQYF. This chain joins TRBV15 and TRBJ2-7; D possibly corresponds to TRBD2 (5 bases). Between the trimmed V and J ends, which lost 3 bases and 5 bases, there was a span of 14 bases. Germline-derived CDR1 and CDR2 are LNHNV and YYDKDF (reference sequence). The CDR3 sequence is 14 residues long.